This T cell receptor beta chain originates from a study of radiotherapy plus CTLA-4 blockade in lung cancer. Study findings and constraints: According to reports, early shifts in blood T cell clones, alongside interferon-beta, forecast response most accurately. Blood-borne expansion of tumor-derived TCR clones followed radiotherapy plus ipilimumab.

This clone was recorded once. Antigen unknown. Chemo-refractory metastatic non-small-cell lung cancer patients underwent focal radiation alongside CTLA-4 blockade with ipilimumab. Clones were read by immunoSEQ multiplex PCR, and TCRdb kept only the in-frame ones, dropping some. The repertoire holds roughly 55,000 clones, with 70% to 80% as singletons. The length of the CDR3 is 16 residues. V was pared by 2 bases and J by 0 bases, with 5 bases of the junction left unmatched. The germline V gene has CDR1 SGHNT and CDR2 YYREEE (reference sequence). The chain carries TRBV5-4 and TRBJ1-1, with 9 positions matching TRBD1. The material was peripheral blood, obtained from a patient treated with radiotherapy plus ipilimumab. The clonotype originates from a human donor with non-small cell lung cancer whose response to radiotherapy plus ipilimumab could not be evaluated. For the CDR3, the DNA is TGTGCCAGCAGCTTTACAGGGGGCGTCATGAACACTGAAGCTTTCTTT. This translates into CASSFTGGVMNTEAFF.